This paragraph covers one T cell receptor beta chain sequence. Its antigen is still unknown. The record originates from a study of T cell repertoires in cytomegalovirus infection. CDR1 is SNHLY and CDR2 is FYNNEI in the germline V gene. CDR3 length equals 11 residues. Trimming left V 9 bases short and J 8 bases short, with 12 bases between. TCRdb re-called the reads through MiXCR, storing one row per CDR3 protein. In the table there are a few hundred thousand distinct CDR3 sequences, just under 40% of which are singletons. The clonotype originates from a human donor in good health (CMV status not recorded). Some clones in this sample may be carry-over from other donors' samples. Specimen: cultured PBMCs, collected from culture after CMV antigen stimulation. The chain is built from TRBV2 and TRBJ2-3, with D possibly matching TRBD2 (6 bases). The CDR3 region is CASLGGTTQYF. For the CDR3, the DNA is TGTGCCAGTCTTGGGGGGACTACGCAGTATTTT.